This T cell receptor (beta chain) originates from a study of tumor and adjacent non-tumor tissue in lung cancer. Study as a whole: The patients, roughly 10 men and 5 women, were roughly 30 to 80 with stage I to III disease. Approximately 4.2 million productive TCRbeta reads were obtained per sample on average.

The template was RNA from unsorted bulk tissue. This non-tumor lung sample came from over 3 cm beyond the tumor edge. Per germline, CDR1 SGHNT and CDR2 YENEEA. The CDR3 is 19 amino acids. The library came from three nested PCR rounds adapted from ARM-PCR protocols. Each CDR3 protein is one row after TCRdb ran MiXCR on the multiplex PCR reads. This sample has some 99,000 distinct CDR3 sequences, with under 65% found just once. Remarks on this clonotype: The junction differs from germline at one of its ends, possibly a read error.

Sequencing used distant non-tumor lung tissue. The TCR sequence derives from a man in his 60s with non-small cell lung cancer. The chain joins TRBV11-3 to TRBJ2-3; D not certain. The J call is in doubt because the DNA end fits TRBJ1-5 better. CDR3 region: CAISLGPGSTHPRGDAQHF. The CDR3 nucleotides are TGTGCCATCAGCTTAGGTCCGGGATCTACCCACCCTCGGGGAGATGCGCAGCATTTT.